The clone carrying this T cell receptor beta chain was seen many times. Its antigen is not known. The read gets to within 3 residues of the CDR3 end, and the germline J gene fills in the rest. There are 14 residues in the CDR3. Germline V CDR1 and CDR2: SQVTM, ANQGSEA. The junction had 8 bases not matched to a gene; V was cut back by 4 bases and J by 2 bases. This table comes from immunoSEQ multiplex PCR, and its TCRdb copy is limited to in-frame clones, with some not included. The sample holds roughly 30,000 clones, and no clone turns up only once. These data belong to a study of T cell clonality in common variable immunodeficiency. Donors gave roughly 4.5 to 8.5 ml heparinized peripheral whole blood. Study conclusions and caveats: The cause of increased CVID clonality remains unclear without subpopulation sequencing. Repertoire-complication correlations in CVID were limited by patient heterogeneity. Fewer deletions and N-nucleotide insertions were reportedly seen in common variable immunodeficiency TCR beta sequences.

Sequenced: peripheral blood mononuclear cells. This chain connects TRBV29-1 to TRBJ2-7; TRBD1 matches at 7 bases. The TCR was taken from a human donor with common variable immunodeficiency. The part of the CDR3 DNA that was read is TGCAGCGTTGGCGCACAGGGGACAGCCTACGAG. It translates to CSVGAQGTAYE. From start to end, the CDR3 is CSVGAQGTAYEQYF.